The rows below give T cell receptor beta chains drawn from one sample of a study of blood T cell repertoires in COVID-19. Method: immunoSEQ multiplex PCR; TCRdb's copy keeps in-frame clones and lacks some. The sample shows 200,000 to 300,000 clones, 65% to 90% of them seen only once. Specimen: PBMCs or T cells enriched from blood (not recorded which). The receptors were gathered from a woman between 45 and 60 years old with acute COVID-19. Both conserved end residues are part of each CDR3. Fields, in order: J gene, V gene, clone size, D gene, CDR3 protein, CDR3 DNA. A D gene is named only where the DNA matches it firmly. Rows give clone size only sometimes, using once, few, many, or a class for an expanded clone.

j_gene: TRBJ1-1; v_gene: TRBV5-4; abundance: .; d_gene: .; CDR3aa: CASSLAGFNTEAFF; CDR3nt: TGTGCCAGCAGCTTGGCGGGGTTTAACACTGAAGCTTTCTTT
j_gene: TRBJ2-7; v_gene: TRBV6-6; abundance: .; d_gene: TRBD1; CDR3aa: CASSYATGQGGEQYF; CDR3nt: TGTGCCAGCAGTTACGCCACGGGACAGGGTGGCGAGCAGTACTTC
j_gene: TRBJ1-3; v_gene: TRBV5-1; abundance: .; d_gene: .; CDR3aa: CASSPGGGTGNTIYF; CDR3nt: TGCGCCAGCAGCCCCGGCGGGGGGACTGGAAACACCATATATTTT
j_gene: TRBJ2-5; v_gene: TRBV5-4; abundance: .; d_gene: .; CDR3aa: CASSLGGRFGETQYF; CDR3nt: TGTGCCAGCAGCTTGGGGGGGCGGTTTGGCGAGACCCAGTACTTC
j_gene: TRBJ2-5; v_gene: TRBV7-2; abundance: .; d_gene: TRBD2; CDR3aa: CASSLGLAEQTQYF; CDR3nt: TGTGCCAGCAGCTTAGGACTAGCGGAGCAGACCCAGTACTTC
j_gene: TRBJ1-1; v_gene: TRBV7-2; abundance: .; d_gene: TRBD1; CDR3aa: CASSRGQSGLNTEAFF; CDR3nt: TGTGCCAGCAGCCGGGGACAGTCTGGGCTGAACACTGAAGCTTTCTTT
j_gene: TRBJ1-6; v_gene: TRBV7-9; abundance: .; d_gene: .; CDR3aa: CASSQSRDTNNSPLHF; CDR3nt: TGTGCCAGCAGCCAATCACGGGACACGAATAATTCACCCCTCCACTTT
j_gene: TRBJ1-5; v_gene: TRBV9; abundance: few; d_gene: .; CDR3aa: CASSVTGTQPQHF; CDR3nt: TGTGCCAGCAGCGTCACAGGGACTCAGCCCCAGCATTTT
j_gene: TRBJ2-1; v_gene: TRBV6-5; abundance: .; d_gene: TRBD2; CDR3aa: CASSPWTSGGVRQFF; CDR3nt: TGTGCCAGCAGTCCCTGGACTAGCGGGGGGGTCCGGCAGTTCTTC
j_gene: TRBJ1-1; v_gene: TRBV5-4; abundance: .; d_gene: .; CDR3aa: CASSPYRDEPVSFF; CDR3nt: TGTGCCAGCAGCCCTTACAGGGACGAACCTGTTTCTTTCTTT
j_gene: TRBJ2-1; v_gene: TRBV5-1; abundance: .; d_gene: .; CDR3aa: CASSLMSTYNEQFF; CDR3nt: TGCGCCAGCAGCTTGATGTCCACATACAATGAGCAGTTCTTC
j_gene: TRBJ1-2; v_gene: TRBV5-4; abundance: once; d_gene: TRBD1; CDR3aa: CASSTRDREPYGYTF; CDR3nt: TGTGCCAGCAGCACCCGGGACAGGGAACCCTATGGCTACACCTTC
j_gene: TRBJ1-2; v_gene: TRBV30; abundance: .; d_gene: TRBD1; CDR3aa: CAWKTDRGPYGYTF; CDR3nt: TGTGCCTGGAAGACAGACAGGGGCCCCTATGGCTACACCTTC
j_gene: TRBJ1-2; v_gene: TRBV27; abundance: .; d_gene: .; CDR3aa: CASSSPGRNYGYTF; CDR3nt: TGTGCCAGCAGTTCCCCAGGGAGGAACTATGGCTACACCTTC
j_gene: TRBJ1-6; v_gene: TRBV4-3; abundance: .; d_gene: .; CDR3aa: CASSERDIRSSYNSPLHF; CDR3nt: TGCGCCAGCAGCGAACGGGACATCAGGAGCTCCTATAATTCACCCCTCCACTTT
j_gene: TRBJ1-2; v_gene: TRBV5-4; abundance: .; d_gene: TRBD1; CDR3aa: CASSLPGTGTRYGYTF; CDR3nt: TGTGCCAGCAGCTTACCCGGGACAGGGACAAGATATGGCTACACCTTC
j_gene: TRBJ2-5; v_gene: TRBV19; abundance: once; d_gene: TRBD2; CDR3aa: CASSIGRASGGEETQYF; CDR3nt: TGTGCCAGTAGTATTGGGAGGGCTAGCGGGGGGGAAGAGACCCAGTACTTC
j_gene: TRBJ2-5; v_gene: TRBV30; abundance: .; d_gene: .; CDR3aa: CAWTGEETQYF; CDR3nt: TGTGCCTGGACAGGGGAAGAGACCCAGTACTTC
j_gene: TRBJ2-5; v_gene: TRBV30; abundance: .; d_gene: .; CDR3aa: CAWSTDSGGETQYF; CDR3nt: TGTGCCTGGAGTACGGATAGCGGAGGGGAGACCCAGTACTTC
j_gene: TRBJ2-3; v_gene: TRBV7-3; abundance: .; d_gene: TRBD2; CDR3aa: CASSLAGGSTDTQYF; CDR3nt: TGTGCCAGCAGCTTAGCCGGGGGGAGCACAGATACGCAGTATTTT
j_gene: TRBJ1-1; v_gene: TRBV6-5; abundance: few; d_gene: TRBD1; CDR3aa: CASSPLDRGAEAFF; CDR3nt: TGTGCCAGCAGTCCACTTGACAGGGGGGCTGAAGCTTTCTTT
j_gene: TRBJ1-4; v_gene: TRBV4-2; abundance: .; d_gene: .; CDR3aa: CASSQDRENEKLFF; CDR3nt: TGTGCCAGCAGCCAGGACAGAGAAAATGAAAAACTGTTTTTT
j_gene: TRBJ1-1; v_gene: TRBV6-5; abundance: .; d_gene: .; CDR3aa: CASRRGGGTEAFF; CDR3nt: TGTGCCAGCAGGAGGGGAGGGGGTACTGAAGCTTTCTTT
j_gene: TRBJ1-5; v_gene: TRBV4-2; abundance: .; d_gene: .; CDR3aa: CASSPRPEGNQPQHF; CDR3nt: TGTGCCAGCAGCCCCCGCCCCGAGGGAAATCAGCCCCAGCATTTT
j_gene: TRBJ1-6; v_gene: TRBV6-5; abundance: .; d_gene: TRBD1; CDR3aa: CASSARQGNNSPLHF; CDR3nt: TGTGCCAGCAGCGCCAGACAGGGGAACAATTCACCCCTCCACTTT
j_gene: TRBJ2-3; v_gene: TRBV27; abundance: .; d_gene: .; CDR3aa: CASSPGPMRGTDTQYF; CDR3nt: TGTGCCAGCAGTCCCGGGCCCATGCGGGGCACAGATACGCAGTATTTT
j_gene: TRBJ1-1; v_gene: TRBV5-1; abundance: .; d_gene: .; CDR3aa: CASSLEGRQGTEAFF; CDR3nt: TGCGCCAGCAGCTTGGAGGGCAGGCAGGGGACTGAAGCTTTCTTT
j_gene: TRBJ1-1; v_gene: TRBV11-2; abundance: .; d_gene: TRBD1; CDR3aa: CASSTQGDSTEAFF; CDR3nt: TGTGCCAGCAGCACTCAGGGGGACAGCACTGAAGCTTTCTTT
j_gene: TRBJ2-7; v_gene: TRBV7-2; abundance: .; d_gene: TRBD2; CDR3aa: CASSAPSGGPDEQYF; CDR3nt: TGTGCCAGCAGCGCCCCTAGCGGGGGGCCAGACGAGCAGTACTTC
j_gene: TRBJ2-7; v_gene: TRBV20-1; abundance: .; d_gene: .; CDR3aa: CSASSPGATYEQYF; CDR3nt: TGCAGTGCTAGTTCCCCAGGGGCTACCTACGAGCAGTACTTC
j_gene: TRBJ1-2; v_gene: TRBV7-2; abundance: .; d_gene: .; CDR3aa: CASSPAGSGNYGYTF; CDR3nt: TGTGCCAGCAGCCCCGCGGGGTCAGGCAACTATGGCTACACCTTC
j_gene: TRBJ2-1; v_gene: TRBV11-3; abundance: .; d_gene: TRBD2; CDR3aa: CASSLGSWGTSSYNEQFF; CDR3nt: TGTGCCAGCAGCTTAGGGAGCTGGGGGACTAGTTCCTACAATGAGCAGTTCTTC
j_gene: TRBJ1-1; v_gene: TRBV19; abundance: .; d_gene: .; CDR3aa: CATHWGGGTEAFF; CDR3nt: TGTGCCACCCACTGGGGGGGAGGCACTGAAGCTTTCTTT
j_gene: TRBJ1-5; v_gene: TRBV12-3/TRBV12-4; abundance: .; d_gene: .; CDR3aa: CASSFHSNQPQHF; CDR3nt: TGTGCCAGCAGTTTTCACAGTAATCAGCCCCAGCATTTT
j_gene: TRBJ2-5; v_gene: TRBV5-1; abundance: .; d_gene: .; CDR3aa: CASSLAGLQETQYF; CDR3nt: TGCGCCAGCAGCTTGGCTGGCTTGCAAGAGACCCAGTACTTC
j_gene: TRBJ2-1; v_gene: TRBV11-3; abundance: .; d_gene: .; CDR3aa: CASSSPSGYEQFF; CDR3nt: TGTGCCAGCAGCTCGCCGTCGGGATATGAGCAGTTCTTC
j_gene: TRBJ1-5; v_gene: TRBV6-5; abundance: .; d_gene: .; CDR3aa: CASSFTRNSNQPQHF; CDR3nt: TGTGCCAGCAGTTTCACAAGAAATAGCAATCAGCCCCAGCATTTT
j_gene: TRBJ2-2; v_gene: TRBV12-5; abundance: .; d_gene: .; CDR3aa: CASGARGNTGELFF; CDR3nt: TGTGCTAGTGGTGCGCGGGGAAACACCGGGGAGCTGTTTTTT
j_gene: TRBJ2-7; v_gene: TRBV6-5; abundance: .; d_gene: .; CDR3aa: CASSTQGSSYEQYF; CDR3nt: TGTGCCAGCAGTACGCAGGGTTCCTCCTACGAGCAGTACTTC
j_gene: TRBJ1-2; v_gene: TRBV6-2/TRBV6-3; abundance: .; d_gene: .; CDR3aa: CASSRRTETYTF; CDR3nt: TGTGCCAGCAGTAGGCGGACTGAAACCTACACCTTC
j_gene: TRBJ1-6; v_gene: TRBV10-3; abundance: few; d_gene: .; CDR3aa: CAISESGQGGNSPLHF; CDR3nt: TGTGCCATCAGTGAATCGGGGCAGGGAGGTAATTCACCCCTCCACTTT
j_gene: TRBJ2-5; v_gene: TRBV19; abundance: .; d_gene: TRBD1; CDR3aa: CASSMTETGWRETQYF; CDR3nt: TGTGCCAGTAGTATGACAGAGACAGGGTGGCGGGAGACCCAGTACTTC
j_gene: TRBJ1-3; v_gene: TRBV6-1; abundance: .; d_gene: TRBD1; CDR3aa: CASSDSRTRTGVTIYF; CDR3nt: TGTGCCAGCAGTGATTCCCGGACCCGGACAGGGGTTACCATATATTTT
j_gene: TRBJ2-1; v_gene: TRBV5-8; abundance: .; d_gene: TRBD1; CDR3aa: CASSLDMGQGTSEQFF; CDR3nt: TGTGCCAGCAGCTTGGACATGGGACAGGGGACGAGTGAGCAGTTCTTC
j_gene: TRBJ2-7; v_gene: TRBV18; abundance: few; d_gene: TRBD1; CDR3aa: CASSPPDRHYEQYF; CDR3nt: TGTGCCAGCTCACCACCGGACAGGCACTACGAGCAGTACTTC
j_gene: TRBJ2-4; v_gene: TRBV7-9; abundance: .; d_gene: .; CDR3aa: CASSLAGGLDKNIQYF; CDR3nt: TGTGCCAGCAGCTTAGCGGGGGGGCTGGACAAAAACATTCAGTACTTC
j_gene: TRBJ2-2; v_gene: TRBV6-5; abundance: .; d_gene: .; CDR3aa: CASSYRSRAGGELFF; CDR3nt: TGTGCCAGCAGCTACCGATCCAGGGCCGGCGGGGAGCTGTTTTTT
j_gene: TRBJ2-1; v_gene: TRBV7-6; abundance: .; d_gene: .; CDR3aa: CASSLQNEQFF; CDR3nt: TGTGCCAGCAGCTTACAAAATGAGCAGTTCTTC
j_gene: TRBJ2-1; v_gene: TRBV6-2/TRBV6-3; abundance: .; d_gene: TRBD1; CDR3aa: CASSLDRDAYNEQFF; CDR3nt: TGTGCCAGCAGTCTTGACAGGGACGCCTACAATGAGCAGTTCTTC
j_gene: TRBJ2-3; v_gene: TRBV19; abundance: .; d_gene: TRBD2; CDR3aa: CASSRLAASTDTQYF; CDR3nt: TGTGCCAGTAGTAGGCTAGCGGCTAGCACAGATACGCAGTATTTT
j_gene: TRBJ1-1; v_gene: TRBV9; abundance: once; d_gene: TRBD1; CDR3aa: CASSVGQGKYGTEAFF; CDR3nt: TGTGCCAGCAGCGTAGGACAGGGGAAGTATGGCACTGAAGCTTTCTTT
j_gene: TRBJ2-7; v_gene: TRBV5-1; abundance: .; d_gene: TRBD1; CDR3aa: CASSFGTGDSEQYF; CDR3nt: TGCGCCAGCAGCTTCGGGACAGGGGATAGCGAGCAGTACTTC
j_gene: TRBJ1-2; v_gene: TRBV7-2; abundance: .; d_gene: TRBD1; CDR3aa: CASSRGQGVYGYTF; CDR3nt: TGTGCCAGCAGCCGGGGACAGGGGGTATATGGCTACACCTTC
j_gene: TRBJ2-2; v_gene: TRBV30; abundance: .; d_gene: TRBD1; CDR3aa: CALTGFTGELFF; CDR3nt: TGTGCCTTGACAGGGTTCACCGGGGAGCTGTTTTTT